A single sample gave rise to the 14 T cell receptor beta chains below, sequenced in a study of kidney transplant recipient with SARS-CoV-2 infection. Each CDR3 protein is one row after TCRdb ran MiXCR on the reads. The table lists under 250,000 distinct CDR3 sequences, 25% to 30% of them singletons, with less than 8.5% in the top ten. The source material was a blood sample, sampled at baseline and between days 110 and 120 from a kidney transplant recipient. These receptors were collected from a male patient in his thirties who had COVID-19 and was a kidney transplant recipient. T cells may partly derive from the graft donor.

At least ten counts were recorded for this clonotype. J is TRBJ1-1 and V is TRBV10-3; D perhaps matches TRBD1 (5 bases). The germline V gene has CDR1 ENHRY and CDR2 SYGVKD. V was cut by 6 bases and J by 5 bases, with 10 bases left in between. The CDR3 has 12 residues. This CDR3 is CAIRRGVTEAFF. The CDR3 region has the DNA TGTGCCATCAGAAGAGGGGTAACTGAAGCTTTCTTT.

This clonotype was picked up many times. The J gene is TRBJ2-2, the V gene TRBV5-8; no clear D gene. CDR3 length: 12 residues. Germline CDR1 reads SGHTS; CDR2 reads YDEGEE. V dropped 2 bases and J dropped 6 bases, with 5 bases sitting between them. CDR3 sequence reads: CASSFTPGELFF. CDR3 DNA: TGTGCCAGCAGCTTCACGCCCGGGGAGCTGTTTTTT.

To note about this clonotype: A clone one base away is much larger, so this may be a read error. The chain recombines TRBV11-3 with TRBJ1-2; no firm D call. This CDR3 contains 17 residues. The germline V gene has CDR1 SGHNT and CDR2 YENEEA. V lost 5 bases, J lost 4 bases, and 23 bases lay in between. DNA of the CDR3: TGTGCCAGCAGCGGGTCGGCCGATCTCGGAAAGACCTATGGCTACACCTTC. Translation: CASSGSADLGKTYGYTF. The variable domain in full, with the rest retrieved from reference TRBV11-3 and TRBJ1-2, is EAGVVQSPRYKIIEKKQPVAFWCNPISGHNTLYWYLQNLGQGPELLIRYENEEAVDDSQLPKDRFSAERLKGVDSTLKIQPAELGDSAVYLCASSGSADLGKTYGYTFGSGTRLTVV.

The sample holds many counts of this clonotype. This chain joins TRBV6-8 and TRBJ1-2; D is uncertain. The CDR3 spans 17 residues. In germline, CDR1 is MNHGY, CDR2 SAAAGT. The V gene lost 5 bases and the J gene lost 4 bases, with 23 bases spanning the gap. CDR3 sequence reads: CASSNIKRSRKTYGYTF. DNA for the CDR3: TGTGCCAGCAGTAACATTAAACGCTCTAGAAAGACCTATGGCTACACCTTC.

In this sample, this clonotype turned up many times. This chain connects TRBV7-9 to TRBJ1-1, with D hard to call. V shed 2 bases and J shed 0 bases, with 7 bases lying between them. CDR3 size: 14 residues. Germline values: CDR1 SEHNR, CDR2 FQNEAQ (reference sequence). The DNA of the CDR3 is TGTGCCAGCAGCTTACAGGCTATGAACACTGAAGCTTTCTTT. Residues: CASSLQAMNTEAFF.

In this sample, this clonotype turned up a few times. The chain couples TRBV11-2 to TRBJ2-3; 9 positions agree with TRBD2. Germline-derived CDR1 and CDR2 are SGHAT and FQNNGV. The V gene end was trimmed by 5 bases and the J gene end by 1 base; junction bases not matched to a gene: 7. The CDR3 is 16 amino acids. CDR3 region: CASSTRLAVGTDTQYF. The CDR3, as DNA: TGTGCCAGCAGCACGCGACTAGCGGTAGGCACAGATACGCAGTATTTT.

This clonotype was counted at least ten times. The chain uses TRBV5-1 and TRBJ2-5, with D perhaps being TRBD1 or TRBD2 (5 bases each). There are 14 residues in the CDR3. With 1 base removed from V and 5 bases from J, the gap between germline ends came to 12 bases. In germline, CDR1 is SGHRS, CDR2 YFSETQ. The CDR3 DNA reads TGCGCCAGCAGCTTGCGAGGGGCCCTGGAGACCCAGTACTTC. Its translation: CASSLRGALETQYF.

Concerning this clonotype: A much larger clone sits a single nucleotide away, making a read error possible. J is TRBJ2-4 and V is TRBV5-1; D not certain. The CDR3 runs 14 residues. CDR1 is SGHRS and CDR2 is YFSETQ in the germline V gene. The CDR3 is CAGSLEVAKNIQYF. CDR3 DNA: TGCGCCGGCAGCTTGGAAGTAGCCAAAAACATTCAGTACTTC.

V is TRBV5-5 and J is TRBJ2-1; D uncertain. Germline V lookup: CDR1 SGHKS, CDR2 YYEKEE (reference sequence). The V gene lost 6 bases and the J gene lost 4 bases, with 26 bases spanning the gap. The CDR3 totals 18 residues. CDR3 coding DNA: TGTGCCAGCAACCAAAGACTTTCTCCCATACTAAATTACAATGAGCAGTTCTTC. This gives the protein CASNQRLSPILNYNEQFF.

A remark on this clonotype: This may arise from a read error, as a much more abundant clone is one base away. This chain links TRBV27 with TRBJ2-1, with a weak D call TRBD1 (5 bases). This CDR3 has 13 amino acids. The germline gives CDR1 MNHEY, CDR2 SMNVEV (reference sequence). The CDR3: CASTTIWGNGQFF. CDR3 nucleotides: TGTGCCAGCACCACCATATGGGGCAATGGGCAGTTCTTC.

In its sample, this clonotype was seen many times. The chain uses TRBV6-6 and TRBJ1-6, with 7 bases lining up with TRBD1. Germline CDR1 is MNHNY and CDR2 is SVGAGI (reference sequence). After removal of 10 bases from V and 1 base from J, the junction contained 10 bases not matched to a gene. The CDR3 has 16 amino acids. As DNA, the CDR3 is TGTGCCACCGAATCAGGGGGGGCGTCCTATAATTCACCCCTCCACTTT. Translating gives CATESGGASYNSPLHF.

This clonotype was observed at least ten times. The chain couples TRBV5-5 to TRBJ1-2, with D unclear. This CDR3 is 16 amino acids long. V was trimmed by 7 bases and J by 4 bases, leaving 23 bases between them. Germline CDR1 SGHKS, CDR2 YYEKEE (reference sequence). This CDR3 is CASDWDVSRKTYGYTF. The CDR3 bases are TGTGCCAGCGATTGGGATGTCTCGCGAAAGACCTATGGCTACACCTTC.

About this clonotype itself: A much larger clone differs from this one at a single base, so this may be a read error. The rearrangement uses TRBV19 and TRBJ2-3; D is perhaps TRBD2 (6 bases). The length of the CDR3 is 14 residues. The germline V gene has CDR1 LNHDA and CDR2 SQIVND (reference sequence). For the CDR3, the DNA is TGTGCCGGTAGTACCGGGGGTGGCACAGATACGCAGTATTTT. Protein: CAGSTGGGTDTQYF.

The rearrangement joins TRBV6-5 to TRBJ2-4; D is perhaps TRBD1 (5 bases). CDR1 and CDR2 from the germline V gene are MNHEY and SVGAGI. Trimming took 2 bases from V and 6 from J, leaving 17 bases between them. The CDR3 is made up of 16 amino acids. Here the CDR3 reads CASSYQDNPYLNIQYF. CDR3 DNA: TGTGCCAGCAGTTACCAGGACAACCCATACCTAAACATTCAGTACTTC.